A single sample gave rise to the 18 T cell receptor beta chains below, sequenced in a study of sequential checkpoint blockade in melanoma. Some clones are missing from TCRdb's copy, which holds only in-frame ones; the method was immunoSEQ multiplex PCR. The table records approximately 37,000 clones, 84% of them present only once. Documented treatment: randomized to nivolumab then ipilimumab (arm A) or the reverse (arm B). The sequencing used CD8+ T cells sorted from blood (inferred from file names), collected from a patient given nivolumab and ipilimumab in sequence. The source of these receptors is a human donor with melanoma.

In this sample, this clone turned up once. The chain combines TRBV7-9 with TRBJ2-1, with 13 positions matching TRBD2. J lost 0 bases, V lost 4 bases, and 9 bases had no gene match. Per the germline V gene, CDR1 is SEHNR and CDR2 is FQNEAQ (reference sequence). The CDR3 covers 19 residues. The CDR3: CASSSSRTSGGSSYNEQFF. CDR3 in DNA: TGTGCCAGCAGCTCGAGCAGGACTAGCGGGGGCAGCTCCTACAATGAGCAGTTCTTC.

This clone was seen only a few times. V gene TRBV6-4 combines with J gene TRBJ2-1; D is possibly TRBD1 (5 bases). The CDR3 loop spans 13 amino acids. Germline V gene sequence: CDR1 MRHNA, CDR2 SNTAGT. The V end lost 1 base, the J end lost 7 bases, and 8 bases lay between the germline ends. The CDR3 reads CASSDYRTNEQFF. The CDR3 bases are TGTGCCAGCAGTGACTACAGGACGAATGAGCAGTTCTTC.

This chain connects TRBV5-4 to TRBJ2-5; D is unclear. Trimming took 0 bases from V and 4 from J, leaving 7 bases between them. The CDR3 has 13 amino acids. Germline-derived CDR1 and CDR2 are SGHNT and YYREEE (reference sequence). CDR3 DNA: TGTGCCAGCAGCTTGGTCGGTGGAGAGACCCAGTACTTC. It is translated as CASSLVGGETQYF.

This clone was seen once. The chain is built from TRBV9 and TRBJ1-1, with unresolved D. Trimming cost V 0 bases and J 4 bases, with 7 bases left between them. The CDR3 has 13 amino acids. Germline lookup yields CDR1 SGDLS and CDR2 YYNGEE. The CDR3: CASSVGTGTEAFF. The CDR3 coding sequence is TGTGCCAGCAGCGTAGGAACCGGCACTGAAGCTTTCTTT. The full variable domain, in which reference TRBV9 and TRBJ1-1 provide the parts outside the CDR3, is DSGVTQTPKHLITATGQRVTLRCSPRSGDLSVYWYQQSLDQGLQFLIQYYNGEERAKGNILERFSAQQFPDLHSELNLSSLELGDSALYFCASSVGTGTEAFFGQGTRLTVV.

The chain combines TRBV27 with TRBJ1-1; TRBD1 matches 7 bases. The germline V gene encodes CDR1 MNHEY and CDR2 SMNVEV (reference sequence). With V trimmed by 1 base and J by 1 base, 6 bases remained unmatched. The CDR3 is 16 residues long. The CDR3 DNA is TGTGCCAGCAGTTTATTTTCGACAGGGCGGAACACTGAAGCTTTCTTT. Translation: CASSLFSTGRNTEAFF.

The chain employs TRBV29-1 and TRBJ2-7; 8 bases align to TRBD2. Germline V gene sequence: CDR1 SQVTM, CDR2 ANQGSEA. J was trimmed by 3 bases and V by 1 base; bases with no gene match: 14. This CDR3 has 17 residues. CDR3 sequence: CSVEGEGGAGAFYEQYF. The CDR3 DNA reads TGCAGCGTTGAAGGAGAAGGGGGAGCGGGGGCCTTCTACGAGCAGTACTTC.

The chain is built from TRBV5-4 and TRBJ1-2; the match to TRBD1 covers 9 bases. Germline CDR1 is SGHNT and CDR2 is YYREEE (reference sequence). The CDR3 runs to 15 residues. J lost 5 bases, V lost 4 bases, and 9 bases had no gene match. CDR3 DNA sequence: TGTGCCAGCAGCCCCGACAGGGGGTCGGGGTATGGCTACACCTTC. Amino acid sequence: CASSPDRGSGYGYTF.

This chain uses TRBV28 with TRBJ2-7, with 7 bases matching TRBD1. This CDR3 is built from 14 residues. Germline trimming cut 3 bases from V and 2 bases from J; bases unmatched to any gene: 4. CDR1 is MDHEN and CDR2 is SYDVKM in the germline V gene. This CDR3 is CASSFGQVAYEQYF. DNA for the CDR3: TGTGCCAGCAGTTTCGGACAGGTAGCCTACGAGCAGTACTTC.

This clone was seen only once. The same CDR3 can be traced to other DNA sequences in this sample. The chain employs TRBV5-1 and TRBJ2-3; 7 bases match TRBD2. V was pared by 0 bases and J by 2 bases, with 3 bases of the junction left unmatched. The germline V gene has CDR1 SGHRS and CDR2 YFSETQ. The CDR3 runs to 15 residues. This CDR3 is CASSLGTRDTDTQYF. The CDR3 nucleotides read TGCGCCAGCAGCTTGGGGACTAGGGACACAGATACGCAGTATTTT.

The chain combines TRBV9 with TRBJ1-1; 8 nucleotides agree with TRBD1. The CDR3 extends over 20 amino acids. V shed 3 bases and J 0 bases; nucleotides not matched to a gene: 19. Looked up from germline, CDR1 is SGDLS and CDR2 is YYNGEE. CDR3: CASSEEGTLTGGGMNTEAFF. DNA of the CDR3: TGTGCCAGCAGCGAAGAAGGGACCCTAACAGGGGGAGGCATGAACACTGAAGCTTTCTTT.

The V call is TRBV9, the J call TRBJ2-7, with a weak D call TRBD2 (6 bases). Trimming pared 4 bases from V and 2 bases from J, leaving 10 bases between. CDR1 is SGDLS and CDR2 is YYNGEE in the germline V gene. The CDR3 covers 13 residues. This chain's CDR3 is CASSHRETYEQYF. The CDR3 DNA reads as TGTGCCAGCAGCCACCGGGAGACCTACGAGCAGTACTTC. The whole variable domain, filled in from reference TRBV9 and TRBJ2-7, reads DSGVTQTPKHLITATGQRVTLRCSPRSGDLSVYWYQQSLDQGLQFLIQYYNGEERAKGNILERFSAQQFPDLHSELNLSSLELGDSALYFCASSHRETYEQYFGPGTRLTVT.

The CDR3 region is CASSTGQDYGYTF. CDR3 bases: TGTGCCAGCAGCACGGGACAGGACTATGGCTACACCTTC. V and J are TRBV9 and TRBJ1-2; 8 bases match TRBD1. Germline V gives CDR1 SGDLS, CDR2 YYNGEE. The junction had 2 bases not matched to a gene; V was cut back by 4 bases and J by 3 bases. The CDR3 is made up of 13 amino acids.

The V call is TRBV15, the J call TRBJ1-2; 9 bases agree with TRBD1. J was trimmed by 6 bases and V by 5 bases; bases with no gene match: 10. CDR1 LNHNV and CDR2 YYDKDF come from the germline V gene (reference sequence). The CDR3 spans 15 residues. CDR3 nucleotide sequence: TGTGCCACCAGCGAGAAGACCGGGACAGGGAATGGCTACACCTTC. This translates into CATSEKTGTGNGYTF.

The chain employs TRBV27 and TRBJ2-3, with 11 bases that match TRBD1. Germline V gives CDR1 MNHEY, CDR2 SMNVEV (reference sequence). The V gene end was trimmed by 5 bases and the J gene end by 0 bases; junction bases not matched to a gene: 13. The CDR3 is made up of 19 amino acids. The CDR3 DNA follows: TGTGCCAGCAGTCTAATGCCGGGACAGGGGGGTGTGAGCACAGATACGCAGTATTTT. It is translated as CASSLMPGQGGVSTDTQYF.

CDR3 region: CASRGQGARGTDTQYF. For the CDR3, the DNA is TGTGCCAGCAGGGGACAGGGGGCGCGAGGCACAGATACGCAGTATTTT. The chain is built from TRBV2 and TRBJ2-3; 12 bases map to TRBD1. Germline-derived CDR1 and CDR2 are SNHLY and FYNNEI. Losses at the gene ends were 6 bases for V and 1 base for J; bases not matched to a gene: 5. This CDR3 region has 16 residues.

The chain carries TRBV28 and TRBJ2-1, with 12 bases fitting TRBD2. Germline lookup yields CDR1 MDHEN and CDR2 SYDVKM. Losses at the gene ends were 7 bases for V and 10 bases for J; bases not matched to a gene: 11. This CDR3 is 15 amino acids long. The CDR3 DNA is TGTGCCAGCACCAGTGCTAGCGGGGGGGCCTGGGAGCAGTTCTTC. Protein sequence: CASTSASGGAWEQFF.

This clone showed up just a few times. The gene calls are TRBV11-1 and TRBJ2-7; 7 nucleotides align to TRBD1. Trimming at V came to 5 bases and at J to 2 bases, leaving 6 bases not matched to a gene. In germline, CDR1 is SGHAT, CDR2 FQDESV (reference sequence). The CDR3 extends over 14 amino acids. For the CDR3, the DNA is TGTGCCAGCAGCGCCCAGGGGGTGGCCTACGAGCAGTACTTC. It yields the protein CASSAQGVAYEQYF.

V is TRBV20-1 and J is TRBJ2-7, with a possible D match to TRBD2 (5 bases). V shed 5 bases and J shed 2 bases, with 7 bases lying between them. The CDR3 length is 11 residues. The germline CDR1 and CDR2 sequences are DFQATT and SNEGSKA (reference sequence). CDR3 DNA: TGCAGTGCTGGAGCGGCCTACGAGCAGTACTTC. As protein: CSAGAAYEQYF.